The TCR beta chain described here comes from a study of radiation and T cells in renal cell carcinoma. Study-wide background: Nephrectomy followed 15 Gy stereotactic body radiation by 4 weeks.

Regarding the study as a whole: In blood, top tumor clones expanded by 2 weeks, shrinking by 4.

Assay: immunoSEQ multiplex PCR; the TCRdb copy retains only in-frame clones and omits some. The sample lists some 100,000 clones; 65% to 85% were seen once. The sample's time point: baseline pretreatment blood. Specified treatment: 15 Gy SBRT to primary tumor, nephrectomy 4 weeks later. Blood was sampled at baseline, 2 weeks and 4 weeks after SBRT. The patient's renal cell carcinoma had clear cell pathology. This CDR3 spans 15 amino acids. Germline V lookup: CDR1 SNHLY, CDR2 FYNNEI. V was cut by 6 bases and J by 0 bases, with 14 bases left in between. On this clone itself: The antigen is not known.

The chain employs TRBV2 and TRBJ1-1; D unresolved. The receptor was derived from a man between 60 and 75 years old with renal cell carcinoma. Source: blood, taken from a patient whose treatment included radiotherapy and nephrectomy. CDR3 amino acids: CASSKADTMNTEAFF. The CDR3 bases are TGTGCCAGCAGCAAGGCCGACACTATGAACACTGAAGCTTTCTTT.